This T cell receptor beta chain was profiled in a study of CD8+ T cells in alopecia areata. RNA was extracted and reverse transcribed into cDNA as the sequencing template. Sequencing used immunoSEQ multiplex PCR; TCRdb keeps in-frame clones, though not all of them. Of 200,000 to 250,000 clones in the sample, 50% to 70% were seen once. CDR3 length: 14 amino acids. The germline CDR1 and CDR2 sequences are SEHNR and FQNEAQ (reference sequence). V dropped 6 bases and J dropped 5; count of bases not matched to a gene: 5. The chain uses TRBV7-9 and TRBJ1-4, with 8 nucleotides matching TRBD1. This clonotype originated in a human donor with alopecia areata. The sequencing used CD4+ T cells sorted from blood, collected at week 0. This CDR3 is CASRSGGVNEKLFF. DNA for the CDR3: TGTGCCAGCAGATCAGGGGGCGTAAATGAAAAACTGTTTTTT.